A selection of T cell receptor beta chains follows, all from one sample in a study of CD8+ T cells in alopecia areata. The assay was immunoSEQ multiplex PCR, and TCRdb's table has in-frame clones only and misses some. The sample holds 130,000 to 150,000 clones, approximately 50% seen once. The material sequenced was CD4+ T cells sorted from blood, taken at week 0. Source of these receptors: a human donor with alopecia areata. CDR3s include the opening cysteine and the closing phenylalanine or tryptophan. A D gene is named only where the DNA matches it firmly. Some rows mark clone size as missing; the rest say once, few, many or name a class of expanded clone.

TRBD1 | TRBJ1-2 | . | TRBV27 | TGTGCCAGCAGCGGGACAGGGGATGGCTACACCTTC | CASSGTGDGYTF
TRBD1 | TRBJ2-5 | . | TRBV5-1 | TGCGCCAGCAGCGGGACAGCTACCCAAGAGACCCAGTACTTC | CASSGTATQETQYF
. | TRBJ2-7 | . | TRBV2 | TGTGCCAGCAGTGATGGGGGTATGAGCTCCTACGAGCAGTACTTC | CASSDGGMSSYEQYF
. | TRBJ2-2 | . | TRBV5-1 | TGCGCCAGCAGCTTGGTGGTCACCGGGGAGCTGTTTTTT | CASSLVVTGELFF
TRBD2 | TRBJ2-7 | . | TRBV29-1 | TGCAGCGTTGAGCTAGCGGGAGATTGGGGCGAGCAGTACTTC | CSVELAGDWGEQYF
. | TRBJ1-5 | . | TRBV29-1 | TGCAGCGTTGGAGTAGCGGGGCAGCCCCAGCATTTT | CSVGVAGQPQHF
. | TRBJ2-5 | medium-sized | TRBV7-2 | TGTGCCAGCAGCTTAAACGGTGGACCGGAGACCCAGTACTTC | CASSLNGGPETQYF
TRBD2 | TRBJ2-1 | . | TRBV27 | TGTGCCAGCAGCCCCTTGGGGGGACTAGCGGGGCACAATGAGCAGTTCTTC | CASSPLGGLAGHNEQFF
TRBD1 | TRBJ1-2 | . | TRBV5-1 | TGCGCCAGCAGCTCACAGGGGGCAAACTATGGCTACACCTTC | CASSSQGANYGYTF
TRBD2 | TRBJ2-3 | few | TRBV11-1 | TGTGCCAGCAGCTTGGGACTAGCGCCGAGCACAGATACGCAGTATTTT | CASSLGLAPSTDTQYF
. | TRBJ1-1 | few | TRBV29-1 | TGCAGCTCCCGCAGGCGGGCTGAAGCTTTCTTT | CSSRRRAEAFF
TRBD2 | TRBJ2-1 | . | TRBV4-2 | TGTGCCAGCAGCACCGGGACTAGCGGATACAATGAGCAGTTCTTC | CASSTGTSGYNEQFF
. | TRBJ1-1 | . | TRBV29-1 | TGCAGCGTTGTCCAGCTCGGCAGGGAGGCTTTCTTT | CSVVQLGREAFF
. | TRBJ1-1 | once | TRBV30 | TGTGCCTGGATGCCTTTAGGGATGAACACTGAAGCTTTCTTT | CAWMPLGMNTEAFF
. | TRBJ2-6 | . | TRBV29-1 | TGCAGCGTCGAGGAGTCGGGGGCTGGGGCCAACGTCCTGACTTTC | CSVEESGAGANVLTF
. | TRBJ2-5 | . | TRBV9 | TGTGCCAGCAGCGATGGAGGCTACCCCTCGAAAGAGACCCAGTACTTC | CASSDGGYPSKETQYF
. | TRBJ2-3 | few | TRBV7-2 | TGTGCCAGCAGCTCCTACAATCTTCTAGATACGCAGTATTTT | CASSSYNLLDTQYF
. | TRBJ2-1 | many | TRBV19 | TGTGCCAGTAGTATCCCGACTAGGGCGCGTGAGCAGTTCTTC | CASSIPTRAREQFF
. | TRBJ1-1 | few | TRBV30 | TGTGCCTGGAGTGTACTACGGGGCACAGGAACTGAAGCTTTCTTT | CAWSVLRGTGTEAFF
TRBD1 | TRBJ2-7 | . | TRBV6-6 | TGTGCCAGCAGTCCACAGGGGTCCTCCGAGCAGTACTTC | CASSPQGSSEQYF
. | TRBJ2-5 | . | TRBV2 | TGTGCCAGCAGTGTAGCCACTCGGCGGGAGACCCAGTACTTC | CASSVATRRETQYF
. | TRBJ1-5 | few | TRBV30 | TGTGCCTGGAGTGTTGTAGGTAAAAGCAATCAGCCCCAGCATTTT | CAWSVVGKSNQPQHF
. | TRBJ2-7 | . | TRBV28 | TGTGCCAGCAGTCTAACATTCGAGCAGTACTTC | CASSLTFEQYF
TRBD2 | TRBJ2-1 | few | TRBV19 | TGTGCCGTGGGGAGGGTCGGAGATGAGCAGTTCTTC | CAVGRVGDEQFF
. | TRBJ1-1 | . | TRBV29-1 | TGCAGCGCGGGTGGGTTTGAAGCTTTCTTT | CSAGGFEAFF
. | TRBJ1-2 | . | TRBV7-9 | TGTGCCAGCAGCCCCCCCACCTTC | CASSPPTF
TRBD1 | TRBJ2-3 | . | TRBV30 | TGTGCCTGGACCGGGACAGGGAGTGGGACAGATACGCAGTATTTT | CAWTGTGSGTDTQYF
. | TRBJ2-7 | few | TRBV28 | TGTGCCAGCAGCTTGAGACAGGTTTTCTACGAGCAGTACTTC | CASSLRQVFYEQYF
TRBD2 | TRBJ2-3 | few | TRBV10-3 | TGTGCCATCAGTCCGGGACTAGCGGGAATTAACCTAGTGGATACGCAGTATTTT | CAISPGLAGINLVDTQYF
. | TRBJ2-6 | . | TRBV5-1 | TGCGCCAGCAGCTTGGGAGGCGGGGCTGGGGCCAACGTCCTGACTTTC | CASSLGGGAGANVLTF
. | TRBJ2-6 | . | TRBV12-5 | TGTGCTAGTGGGAAGGGGGATGGGGCCAACGTCCTGACTTTC | CASGKGDGANVLTF
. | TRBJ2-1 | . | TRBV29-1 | TGCAGCGGTTCTGTAGTCGATGAGCAGTTCTTC | CSGSVVDEQFF
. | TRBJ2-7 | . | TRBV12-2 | TGTGCAAGTCGCGCGAGGGGACAGGGGTTCTACGAGCAGTACTTC | CASRARGQGFYEQYF
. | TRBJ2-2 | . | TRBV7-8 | TGTGCCAGCAGCTTATTGTTGAGGGGGTACGGGGAGCTGTTTTTT | CASSLLLRGYGELFF
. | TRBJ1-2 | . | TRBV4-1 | TGCGCCAGCAGCCAAGTCACCAGGCTTTCTTATGGCTACACCTTC | CASSQVTRLSYGYTF
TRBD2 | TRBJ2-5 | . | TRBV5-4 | TGTGCCAGCAGCGGGGGAGGGAGGGGAGAGACCCAGTACTTC | CASSGGGRGETQYF
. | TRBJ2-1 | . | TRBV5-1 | TGCGCCAGCAGCCATCCGGGCTATGAGCAGTTCTTC | CASSHPGYEQFF
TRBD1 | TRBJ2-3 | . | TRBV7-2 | TGTGCCAGCAGTCGACAGGGGTGGACAGATACGCAGTATTTT | CASSRQGWTDTQYF
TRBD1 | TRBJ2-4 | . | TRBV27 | TGTGCCAGCAGTTCCAGGACAGGGGCAAACATTCAGTACTTC | CASSSRTGANIQYF
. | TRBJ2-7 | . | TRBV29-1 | TGCAGCGCTAAGGCAGGGGTTGCCTACGAGCAGTACTTC | CSAKAGVAYEQYF
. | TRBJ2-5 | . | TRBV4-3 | TGCGCCAGCAGCCAATTCTTGACCGCGGGACAGCAAGAGACCCAGTACTTC | CASSQFLTAGQQETQYF
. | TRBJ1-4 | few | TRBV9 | TGTGCCAGCAGCGGGGGCCAAGTGGGTGAAAAACTGTTTTTT | CASSGGQVGEKLFF
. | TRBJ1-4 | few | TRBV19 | TGTGCCAGTAGTTCATGGGGCAGCGGAGTAGGTGAAAAACTGTTTTTT | CASSSWGSGVGEKLFF
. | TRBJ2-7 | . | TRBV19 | TGTGCCAGTAGGGACAGTTACGAGCAGTACTTC | CASRDSYEQYF
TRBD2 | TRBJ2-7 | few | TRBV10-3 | TGTGCCATCAGTGAGACTAGCGGGATTTACGAGCAGTACTTC | CAISETSGIYEQYF
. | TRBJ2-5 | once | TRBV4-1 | TGCGCCAGCAGCCAACTGCGGTGGGAGACCCAGTACTTC | CASSQLRWETQYF
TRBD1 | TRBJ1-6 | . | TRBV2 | TGTGCCAGCAGTTGGACAGGTGAAGGTTCACCCCTCCACTTT | CASSWTGEGSPLHF
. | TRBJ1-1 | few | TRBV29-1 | TGCAGCGTTGAAACTGCAGTAATGAACACTGAAGCTTTCTTT | CSVETAVMNTEAFF